This TCR beta chain was obtained from a study of regulatory T cells in long-lasting Graves disease (dated by TCRdb to the early 2020s). Turning to the overall study: Antithyroid drugs had been taken for less than 3 months by newly diagnosed Graves' disease patients. TCR sequencing covered around 13 persistent and 20 or so newly diagnosed Graves' disease patients, 33 samples in total. Peripheral blood TCR sequencing and RNA sequencing compared persistent Graves' disease patients with newly diagnosed Graves' disease patients. The study was registered as a clinical trial and conducted in China. Study-wide findings and limitations: The authors noted that the small sample size was a limitation that may lower accuracy. Sequencing and analysis were limited to the TCR beta chain. The study examined only peripheral blood because the primary lesion, thyroid tissue, could not be accessed. Patients with persistent disease shared more public clonotypes (around 2,500) than newly diagnosed patients did (more than 900). Compared with newly diagnosed patients, persistent Graves' disease patients had lower TCR Shannon entropy and fewer highly expanded clones, which suggests clonal expansion.

This clonotype was picked up many times. It lacks a known antigen. No base quality information exists; no much larger clone differs at one position. Sample time point, as interpreted from the label and publication: newly diagnosed GD, antithyroid drugs for less than 3 months. For both TCR sequencing and RNA sequencing, RNA was extracted from PBMCs using TRIzol. Graves' disease was diagnosed according to American Thyroid Association guidelines. Patients were recruited from an endocrinology department in Xi'an, China. Each patient gave 9 to 10 milliliters of peripheral blood, collected in an EDTA anticoagulant tube. Ficoll Paque Plus density gradient separation was used to isolate PBMCs, and no further T cell sorting was done. An Agilent 2100 Bioanalyzer and agarose gel were used to check RNA quality, and a NanoDrop 2000 was used to measure RNA concentration. Receptor libraries were prepared by multiplex PCR. The run used an Illumina HiSeq 4000. To build TCR beta libraries, CDR3 regions were amplified by Arm-PCR using iRepertoire HTBI primers. Before sequencing, the PCR products underwent gel purification. Processing in the source paper ran as follows. A total of 62 TRBV and approximately 13 TRBJ segments were identified across samples and were used for gene usage analysis of CDR3 amino acid clonotypes. COPE and FqMerger were used to merge the filtered high-quality paired reads into contigs. Contigs were aligned with BLAST to IMGT TRBV, TRBD and TRBJ reference genes, and CDR3 was defined per IMGT. Any clonotype with a frequency above 0.1% was counted as a highly expanded clone. Shannon entropy served as the measure of repertoire diversity, while the Gini coefficient captured V-J evenness. A clonotype found in more than one individual was treated as public. The raw public reads went through TCRdb reprocessing: fastp at Q25, MiXCR clone calling, in-frame beta chains kept. Each entry is one CDR3 protein sequence, shown with its most common DNA and genes. These V and J calls are TCRdb output, not the study's own analysis. The sample table holds fewer than 650,000 distinct CDR3 sequences, of which 16% were seen once. The top ten hold 15% to 20% of the sample.

In addition, the sample was reused for a study of T cells in Graves' hyperthyroidism and ophthalmopathy. As the second study states: Stable Graves' hyperthyroidism was defined as the absence of progression to ophthalmopathy over 18 months of follow-up. Hyperthyroidism patients were newly diagnosed, with disease duration under 2 months, and aged 18 to 65 years. The study excluded patients with uncontrolled infections, other autoimmune diseases, pregnancy or lactation. Diagnoses were based on clinical symptoms, serum thyroxine and TRAb, thyroid ultrasound and orbital computed tomography. A first-round RT-PCR of the TCR CDR3 used the HTBI primer set with the Qiagen OneStep RT-PCR kit. Most expanded thyroid clonotypes (frequency above 0.001) were also found in blood, which suggests that blood repertoires may mirror thyroid immune responses. Ophthalmopathy was separated from stable hyperthyroidism by a 13 V-J signature model, with 85% to 90% sensitivity and approximately 81% specificity obtained in cross-validation and 80%/75% obtained in testing. In validation, progression to ophthalmopathy was predicted by the model with 55% to 71% sensitivity and nearly 75% specificity, a median of 6.5 months before onset. TCR V-J signatures able to tell the groups apart were searched for in a discovery cohort of approximately 95 patients, of whom more than 40 had Graves' ophthalmopathy and about 60 had stable Graves' hyperthyroidism. Prospective prediction of ophthalmopathy was tested in an independent validation cohort of approximately 19 hyperthyroidism patients and 17 patients who later progressed to ophthalmopathy. For training and testing, the approximately 92 patients in the discovery cohort were randomly divided in a 7:3 ratio. In over five Graves' hyperthyroidism patients, the study also compared T-cell repertoires from thyroid tissue with T-cell repertoires from blood. After blood sampling, hyperthyroidism patients were treated with methimazole at a starting dose of 30 mg daily, and ophthalmopathy patients were treated with high-dose intravenous methylprednisolone. Libraries were constructed in a second round of multiplex PCR, after which size selection and purification were performed. Paired-end sequencing of the libraries was performed with 100 bp reads on an Illumina HiSeq2000. SOAPnuke was used to process the raw data, throwing out any read that contained adapters or uncalled bases, had a mean Phred below 15, or lacked an exact constant-primer or identifier match. COPE v1.2.5 was used to merge high-quality paired reads, and clonotypes were defined as unique nucleotide sequences. MiTCR v1.1 was used to align clonotypes to the IMGT TRBV, TRBD and TRBJ reference segments. The analysis included only V-J combinations with a frequency above 0.0001, which together covered more than 98% of the repertoires. The TCS score was defined as F50 (clonal expansion) divided by E x V (chaos), with BLOSUM62-based TCRdist calculated between CDR3 peptides within each V-J. Welch's t-statistics and random forest reduced some 510 V-J features to roughly 13, which were used in a naive Bayes classifier (R e1071). No statistical method was used to fix the sample size in advance, and group allocation was not hidden from the investigators. According to the paper, TCR Vbeta CDR3 sequencing was carried out on 135 peripheral blood samples, which came from around 43 ophthalmopathy, around 74 hyperthyroidism and about 17 progressor patients.

The receptor comes from a woman aged 25 to 39 with Graves disease. Donor details come from another sample of the same person, matched by shared clones. The sample here was peripheral blood mononuclear cells (PBMCs), taken at new diagnosis, from a patient treated with antithyroid drugs.

CDR3 sequence: CASSPGAAFYEQYF. The DNA sequence is as follows: TGTGCCAGCAGCCCAGGAGCGGCTTTCTACGAGCAGTACTTC. In this chain, TRBV3-1 is recombined with TRBJ2-7; the D region possibly corresponds to TRBD2 (5 bases align). From the germline V gene (reference sequence), CDR1 is LGHDT and CDR2 is YNNKEL. V gives up 4 bases and J gives up 3 bases, and the segment between their germline ends measures 13 bases. The CDR3 numbers 14 residues from cysteine through phenylalanine. Only the CDR3 DNA is retained, 42 bases long and in frame from the first base.